The 29 T cell receptor beta chains given below trace back to one sample, sequenced in a study of monozygotic twins with inflammatory bowel disease. One entry per CDR3 protein, without DNA, is what TCRdb gives after re-calling the 5' RACE reads. This listing includes fewer than 150,000 distinct CDR3 sequences. The sequenced sample consisted of blood. All receptors derive from a human donor with ulcerative colitis or Crohn's disease, or a healthy co-twin of an affected twin (not recorded which).

V is TRBV13 and J is TRBJ1-1; TCRdb's D call of TRBD1 is untestable without DNA. There are 14 residues in the CDR3. Per germline, CDR1 PRHDT and CDR2 FYEKMQ (reference sequence). The CDR3 loop reads CASSLRGFDTEAFF.

The J gene is TRBJ1-1, the V gene TRBV19. The CDR3 extends over 15 amino acids. Germline CDR1 LNHDA, CDR2 SQIVND (reference sequence). CDR3 sequence: CASTRGGVKNTEAFF.

This rearrangement joins TRBV20-1 to TRBJ2-5; TCRdb indicates TRBD1, and absent DNA this call remains unverified. This CDR3 is 13 amino acids long. Looked up from germline, CDR1 is DFQATT and CDR2 is SNEGSKA (reference sequence). CDR3 sequence: CSVRGAQLETQYF.

This chain joins TRBV12-3 or TRBV12-4 and TRBJ2-7; TCRdb selects TRBD1, and the lack of DNA leaves this call unchecked. The CDR3 consists of 19 residues. The CDR3 is CASSLSYPDRAKPLYEQYF.

This chain joins TRBV28 and TRBJ2-2. CDR1 MDHEN and CDR2 SYDVKM come from the germline V gene. The CDR3 sequence is 11 residues long. CDR3 sequence: CASSNPGELFF.

The chain couples TRBV30 to TRBJ2-1; without DNA, the TCRdb call of TRBD2 cannot be checked. CDR1 GTSNPN and CDR2 SVGIG come from the germline V gene (reference sequence). This CDR3 has 15 amino acids. The CDR3 spells CACTGLLFSYNEQFF. Complete variable domain (other parts from reference TRBV30 and TRBJ2-1): SQTIHQWPATLVQPVGSPLSLECTVEGTSNPNLYWYRQAAGRGLQLLFYSVGIGQISSEVPQNLSASRPQDRQFILSSKKLLLSDSGFYLCACTGLLFSYNEQFFGPGTRLTVL.

V gene TRBV5-1 combines with J gene TRBJ2-3; TCRdb names TRBD2, which stays unverified in the absence of DNA. From germline, CDR1 is SGHRS and CDR2 YFSETQ. The CDR3 runs to 16 residues. CDR3 sequence: CASSLVGGTTPDTQYF.

The V gene is TRBV5-1, the J gene TRBJ2-5. CDR1 and CDR2 from the germline V gene are SGHRS and YFSETQ. This CDR3 comprises 14 residues. CDR3 protein: CASSLQEIQETQYF.

The chain recombines TRBV10-3 with TRBJ1-4. CDR3 length: 13 amino acids. From germline, CDR1 is ENHRY and CDR2 SYGVKD. Here the CDR3 reads CAISGATNEKLFF.

This sequence joins TRBV5-1 and TRBJ2-5; TCRdb names TRBD1, which stays unverified in the absence of DNA. The CDR3 runs 15 residues. Germline CDR1 reads SGHRS; CDR2 reads YFSETQ. The CDR3 sequence: CASSYDRGREETQYF.

This rearrangement joins TRBV12-3 or TRBV12-4 to TRBJ2-7. The CDR3 spans 14 residues. The CDR3 is CASSLSHGFYEQYF.

The V and J genes are TRBV3-1 and TRBJ2-5. This CDR3 is 14 amino acids long. Germline V gene sequence: CDR1 LGHDT, CDR2 YNNKEL (reference sequence). The chain's CDR3 is CASSQMVAEETQYF.

The chain uses TRBV10-3 and TRBJ2-3; the TCRdb call, TRBD1, lacks DNA for checking. Germline V lookup: CDR1 ENHRY, CDR2 SYGVKD. There are 17 residues in the CDR3. CDR3 sequence: CAISESITGESTDTQYF.

V gene TRBV20-1 combines with J gene TRBJ2-7; without DNA, the TCRdb call of TRBD1 cannot be checked. The CDR3 is made up of 11 amino acids. Germline V CDR1 and CDR2: DFQATT, SNEGSKA (reference sequence). This CDR3 is CSARGGAEQYF.

The CDR3 region is CASSSGLPYEQYF. The chain joins TRBV5-4 to TRBJ2-7. Per germline, CDR1 SGHNT and CDR2 YYREEE (reference sequence). This CDR3 is built from 13 residues.

The chain couples TRBV5-6 to TRBJ2-3; the D call of TRBD2 rests on TCRdb alone, since no DNA is present to check it. The CDR3 spans 12 residues. The germline CDR1 and CDR2 sequences are SGHDT and YYEEEE. CDR3 protein: CASSRLEIAQYF.

V gene TRBV10-3 combines with J gene TRBJ2-5; there is no DNA to check the TCRdb D call of TRBD2. Germline CDR1 ENHRY, CDR2 SYGVKD. CDR3 length: 17 residues. The CDR3 spells CAISGPEGLAVQETQYF.

The J gene is TRBJ1-6, the V gene TRBV5-6; no DNA is available, so the TRBD1 call from TCRdb remains unchecked. The V gene's germline CDR1 is SGHDT and CDR2 YYEEEE. The CDR3 is made up of 16 amino acids. The CDR3 reads CASSLRAGTYNSPLHF.

The V and J genes are TRBV18 and TRBJ2-1; TCRdb proposes TRBD2, but this gene call is untestable without DNA. CDR3 size: 16 residues. Germline values: CDR1 KGHSH, CDR2 LQKENI. The CDR3 protein is CASSPMRGGSYNEQFF. Looking up the rest from reference TRBV18 and TRBJ2-1 gives the full variable domain: NAGVMQNPRHLVRRRGQEARLRCSPMKGHSHVYWYRQLPEEGLKFMVYLQKENIIDESGMPKERFSAEFPKEGPSILRIQQVVRGDSAAYFCASSPMRGGSYNEQFFGPGTRLTVL.

This chain links TRBV19 with TRBJ1-1; TCRdb calls TRBD1, which cannot be checked without DNA. CDR1 LNHDA and CDR2 SQIVND come from the germline V gene (reference sequence). The CDR3 covers 13 residues. Here the CDR3 reads CASSIIEGIEAFF.

V is TRBV29-1 and J is TRBJ2-3; the TCRdb call, TRBD2, lacks DNA for checking. Germline CDR1 is SQVTM and CDR2 is ANQGSEA. CDR3 length: 12 residues. CDR3 sequence reads: CSGGVGTDTQYF.

V is TRBV5-4 and J is TRBJ1-1. This CDR3 spans 16 amino acids. Germline V gives CDR1 SGHNT, CDR2 YYREEE (reference sequence). CDR3 in amino acids: CASSRAGAYTNTEAFF.

This chain joins TRBV4-1 and TRBJ1-2; TCRdb's D gene call, TRBD1, goes unchecked for lack of DNA. CDR1 is MGHRA, CDR2 YSYEKL, per germline. CDR3 size: 18 residues. CDR3 sequence reads: CASSQVRGGLTLTLGYTF.

The chain joins TRBV5-4 to TRBJ2-2. Germline V CDR1 and CDR2: SGHNT, YYREEE (reference sequence). The length of the CDR3 is 13 residues. The CDR3 protein is CASSLFITGELFF.

The genes are TRBV9 and TRBJ2-7; checking the TCRdb D call of TRBD1 is not possible without DNA. The CDR3 consists of 15 residues. In germline, CDR1 is SGDLS, CDR2 YYNGEE. The CDR3 spells CASSVDGQLTYEQYF.

The rearrangement uses TRBV2 and TRBJ2-5; TCRdb's D call of TRBD2 is untestable without DNA. CDR3 length: 14 amino acids. Germline CDR1 is SNHLY and CDR2 is FYNNEI. The CDR3 protein is CANDVTVAQETQYF.

The V call is TRBV4-2, the J call TRBJ1-4; TCRdb indicates TRBD1, and absent DNA this call remains unverified. CDR3 length equals 15 residues. Germline loops: CDR1 LGHNA, CDR2 YNFKEQ. The CDR3 reads CASSQTGTDNEKLFF.

The rearrangement uses TRBV29-1 and TRBJ1-2. The V gene's germline CDR1 is SQVTM and CDR2 ANQGSEA. This CDR3 has 14 amino acids. CDR3 loop: CSVEDLDSYYGYTF.

The rearrangement uses TRBV7-9 and TRBJ2-2; TCRdb indicates TRBD1, and absent DNA this call remains unverified. The germline V gene encodes CDR1 SEHNR and CDR2 FQNEAQ (reference sequence). The CDR3 consists of 16 residues. The CDR3 sequence: CASSLGAARHTGELFF.